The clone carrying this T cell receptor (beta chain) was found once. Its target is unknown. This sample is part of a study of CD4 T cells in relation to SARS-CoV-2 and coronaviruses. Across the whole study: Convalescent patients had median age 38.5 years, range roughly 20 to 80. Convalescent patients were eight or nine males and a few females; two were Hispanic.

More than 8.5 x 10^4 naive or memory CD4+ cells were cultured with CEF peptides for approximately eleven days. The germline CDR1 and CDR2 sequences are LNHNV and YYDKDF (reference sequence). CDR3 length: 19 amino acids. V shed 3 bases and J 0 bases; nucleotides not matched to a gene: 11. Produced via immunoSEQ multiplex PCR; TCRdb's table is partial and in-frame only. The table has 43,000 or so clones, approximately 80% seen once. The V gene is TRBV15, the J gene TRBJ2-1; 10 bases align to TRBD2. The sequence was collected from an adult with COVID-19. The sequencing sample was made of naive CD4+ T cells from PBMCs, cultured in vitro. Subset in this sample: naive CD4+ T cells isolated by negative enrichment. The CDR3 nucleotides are TGTGCCACCAGCAGTTTGAGCGGGAGGGGGCTCGGCTCCTACAATGAGCAGTTCTTC. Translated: CATSSLSGRGLGSYNEQFF. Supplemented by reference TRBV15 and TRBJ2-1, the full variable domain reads DAMVIQNPRYQVTQFGKPVTLSCSQTLNHNVMYWYQQKSSQAPKLLFHYYDKDFNNEADTPDNFQSRRPNTSFCFLDIRSPGLGDTAMYLCATSSLSGRGLGSYNEQFFGPGTRLTVL.